These 3 T cell receptor beta chains were sequenced from one sample in a study of T cells after yellow fever vaccination (dated by TCRdb to between 2018 and 2020). The meaning of the sample's treatment or condition label: live attenuated yellow fever vaccine strain. Libraries were built with 5' RACE. Sequenced on an Illumina NovaSeq 6000. TCRdb reprocessed the public reads (quality trimming at Q25 with fastp, clone calling with MiXCR) and kept in-frame beta chains. Rows with one shared CDR3 protein collapse into an entry with the most common genes and DNA. This sample is represented by some 170,000 distinct CDR3 sequences; 9.3% of them were singletons. The ten most abundant clones make up around 33% of the sample. Sequences were derived from CD8+ T cells sorted from PBMCs, sampled 45 days after the yellow fever booster vaccination. The receptor source for this set is a man aged 18 to 30 who received the YFV17D yellow fever vaccine.

V is TRBV12-3 or TRBV12-4 and J is TRBJ2-7, with 12 positions matching TRBD1. V dropped 8 bases and J dropped 6; count of bases not matched to a gene: 2. The CDR3 loop spans 12 amino acids. CDR3 in amino acids: CASWDRGPEQYF. The CDR3 nucleotides are TGTGCCAGCTGGGACAGGGGGCCCGAGCAGTACTTC.

The table lists this clonotype with a few counts. The chain couples TRBV7-9 to TRBJ1-2, with 7 bases fitting TRBD1. The V gene's germline CDR1 is SEHNR and CDR2 FQNEAQ (reference sequence). The CDR3 length is 14 residues. V lost 2 bases, J lost 3 bases, and 3 bases stayed unmatched. CDR3 protein: CASSLQGGDYGYTF. The CDR3 DNA is TGTGCCAGCAGCTTACAGGGGGGGGACTATGGCTACACCTTC.

This clonotype was counted between two and nine times. This chain connects TRBV21-1 to TRBJ2-7; the table gives TRBD2 as D, unverified against the DNA. TRBV21-1 is a pseudogene. The CDR3 consists of 16 residues. CDR3 in amino acids: CASSTPGLVVSGEQYV. The CDR3 DNA sequence: TGTGCCAGCAGCACTCCGGGACTAGTCGTTTCTGGCGAGCAGTACGTC.